In its sample, the clone carrying this T cell receptor beta chain was seen a few times. Antigen: not known. Graves' hyperthyroidism is called stable when ophthalmopathy does not progress within 18 months. Patients with uncontrolled infections, other autoimmune diseases, pregnancy or lactation were excluded. The study based diagnoses on clinical symptoms, serum thyroxine and TRAb, thyroid ultrasound and orbital computed tomography. The data were taken from a study of T cells in Graves' hyperthyroidism and ophthalmopathy. Overall study results and limits: Most thyroid clonotypes that were expanded above 0.001 also turned up in blood.

RNA transcripts served as the template for amplifying TCR beta CDR3 regions. Researchers ran a first-round RT-PCR on the TCR CDR3 using the HTBI primer set. From the multiplex PCR reads, TCRdb called clonotypes with MiXCR, one entry per CDR3 protein. The sample holds about 710,000 distinct CDR3 sequences, 15% to 20% seen once. This clonotype was sampled from a man younger than 35 with Graves' hyperthyroidism. The sequenced material came from blood.

The CDR3 here is CASSRDRENSPLHF. The DNA for the CDR3 is TGTGCCAGCAGTCGGGACAGAGAGAATTCACCCCTCCACTTT. This chain connects TRBV11-3 to TRBJ1-6; 7 bases map to TRBD1. Germline V gene data show CDR1 as SGHNT and CDR2 as YENEEA. With 6 bases clipped from V and 7 bases from J, the junction kept 6 bases outside the gene matches. CDR3 length: 14 residues. Full variable domain (outside the CDR3, taken from reference TRBV11-3 and TRBJ1-6): EAGVVQSPRYKIIEKKQPVAFWCNPISGHNTLYWYLQNLGQGPELLIRYENEEAVDDSQLPKDRFSAERLKGVDSTLKIQPAELGDSAVYLCASSRDRENSPLHFGNGTRLTVT.